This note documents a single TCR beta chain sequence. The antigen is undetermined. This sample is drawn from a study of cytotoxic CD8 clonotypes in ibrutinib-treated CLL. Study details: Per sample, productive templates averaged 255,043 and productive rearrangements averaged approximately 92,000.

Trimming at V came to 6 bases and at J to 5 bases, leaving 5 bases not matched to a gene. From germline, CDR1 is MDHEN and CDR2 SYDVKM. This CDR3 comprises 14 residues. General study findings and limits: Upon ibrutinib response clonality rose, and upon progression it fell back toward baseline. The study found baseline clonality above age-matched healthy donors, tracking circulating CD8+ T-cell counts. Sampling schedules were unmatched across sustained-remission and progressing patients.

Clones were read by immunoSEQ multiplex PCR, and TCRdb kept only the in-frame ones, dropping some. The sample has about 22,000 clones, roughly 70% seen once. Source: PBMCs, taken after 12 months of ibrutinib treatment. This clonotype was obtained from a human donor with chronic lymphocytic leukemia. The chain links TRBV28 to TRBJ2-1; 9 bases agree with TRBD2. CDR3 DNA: TGTGCCAGCAGCGGGCGGGGGGGCAACAATGAGCAGTTCTTC. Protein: CASSGRGGNNEQFF.